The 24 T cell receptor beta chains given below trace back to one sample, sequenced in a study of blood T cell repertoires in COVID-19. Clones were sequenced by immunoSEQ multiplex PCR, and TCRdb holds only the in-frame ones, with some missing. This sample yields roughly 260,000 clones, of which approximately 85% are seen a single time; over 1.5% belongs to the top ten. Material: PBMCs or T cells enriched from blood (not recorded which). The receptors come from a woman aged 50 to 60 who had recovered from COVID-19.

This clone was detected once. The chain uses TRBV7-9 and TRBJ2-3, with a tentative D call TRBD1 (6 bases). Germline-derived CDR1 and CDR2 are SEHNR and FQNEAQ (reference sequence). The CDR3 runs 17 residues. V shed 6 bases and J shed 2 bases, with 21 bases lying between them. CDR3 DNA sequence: TGTGCCAGCAGTCCGTTACGACAGGCCATATCCACAGATACGCAGTATTTT. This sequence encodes CASSPLRQAISTDTQYF.

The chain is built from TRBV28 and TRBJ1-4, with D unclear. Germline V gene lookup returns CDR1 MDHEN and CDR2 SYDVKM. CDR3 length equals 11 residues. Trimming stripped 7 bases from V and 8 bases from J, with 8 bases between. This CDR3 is CASTSGEKLFF. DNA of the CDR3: TGTGCCAGCACCTCGGGGGAAAAACTGTTTTTT.

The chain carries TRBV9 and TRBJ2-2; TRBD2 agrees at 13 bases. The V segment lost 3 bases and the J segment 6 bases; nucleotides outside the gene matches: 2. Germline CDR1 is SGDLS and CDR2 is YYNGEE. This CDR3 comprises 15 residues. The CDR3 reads CASSAGTSGAGELFF. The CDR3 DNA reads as TGTGCCAGCAGCGCAGGGACTAGCGGGGCCGGGGAGCTGTTTTTT.

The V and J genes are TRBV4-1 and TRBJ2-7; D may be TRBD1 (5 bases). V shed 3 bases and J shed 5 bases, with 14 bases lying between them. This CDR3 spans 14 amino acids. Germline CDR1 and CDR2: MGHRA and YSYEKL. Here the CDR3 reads CASSQGQGRNEQYF. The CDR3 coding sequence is TGCGCCAGCAGCCAGGGGCAGGGTCGGAACGAGCAGTACTTC.

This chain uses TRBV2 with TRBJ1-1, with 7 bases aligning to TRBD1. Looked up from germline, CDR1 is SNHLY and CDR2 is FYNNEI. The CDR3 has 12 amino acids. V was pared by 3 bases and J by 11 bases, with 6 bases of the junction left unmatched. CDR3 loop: CASSERQGRAFF. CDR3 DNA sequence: TGTGCCAGCAGTGAGAGACAGGGACGGGCTTTCTTT.

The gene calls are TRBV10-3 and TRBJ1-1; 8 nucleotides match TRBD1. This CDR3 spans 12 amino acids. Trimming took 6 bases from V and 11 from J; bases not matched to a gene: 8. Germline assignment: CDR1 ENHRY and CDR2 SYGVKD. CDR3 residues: CAISLGQGSAFF. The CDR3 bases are TGTGCCATCAGCTTAGGACAGGGATCGGCTTTCTTT.

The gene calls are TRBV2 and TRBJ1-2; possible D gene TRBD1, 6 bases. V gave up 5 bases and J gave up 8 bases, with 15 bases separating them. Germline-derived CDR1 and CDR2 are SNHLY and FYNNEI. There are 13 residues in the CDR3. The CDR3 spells CASSYSPGQGYTF. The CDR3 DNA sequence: TGTGCCAGCAGTTACTCGCCGGGACAAGGCTACACCTTC.

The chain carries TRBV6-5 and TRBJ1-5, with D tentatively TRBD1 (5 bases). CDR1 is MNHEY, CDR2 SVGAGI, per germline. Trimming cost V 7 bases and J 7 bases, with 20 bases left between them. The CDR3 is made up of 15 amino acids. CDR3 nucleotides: TGTGCCAGCACCCTCGGGGCAGCGGGGAGCCAGCCCCAGCATTTT. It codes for CASTLGAAGSQPQHF.

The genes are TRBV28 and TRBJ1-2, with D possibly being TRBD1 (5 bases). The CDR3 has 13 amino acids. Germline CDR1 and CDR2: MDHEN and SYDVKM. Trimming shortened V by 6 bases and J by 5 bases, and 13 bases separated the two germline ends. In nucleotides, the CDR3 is TGTGCCAGCAGCGACGGGGGGGTTTATGGCTACACCTTC. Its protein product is CASSDGGVYGYTF.

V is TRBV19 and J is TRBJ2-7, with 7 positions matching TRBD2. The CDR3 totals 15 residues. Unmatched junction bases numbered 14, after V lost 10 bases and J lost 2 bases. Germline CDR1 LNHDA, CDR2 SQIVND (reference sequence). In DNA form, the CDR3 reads TGTGCCACTACCCCGGGCCTAGCGGAAACCTACGAGCAGTACTTC. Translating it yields CATTPGLAETYEQYF.

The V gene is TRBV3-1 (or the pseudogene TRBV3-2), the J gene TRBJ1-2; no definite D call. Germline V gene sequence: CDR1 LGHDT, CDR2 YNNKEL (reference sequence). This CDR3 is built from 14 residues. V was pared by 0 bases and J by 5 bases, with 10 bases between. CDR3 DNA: TGTGCCAGCAGCCAAGATCATTCAGGATATGGCTACACCTTC. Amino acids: CASSQDHSGYGYTF.

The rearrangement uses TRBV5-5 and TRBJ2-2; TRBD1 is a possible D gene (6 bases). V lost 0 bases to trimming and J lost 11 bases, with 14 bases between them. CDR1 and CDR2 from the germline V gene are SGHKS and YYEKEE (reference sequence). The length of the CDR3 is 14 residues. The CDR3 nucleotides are TGTGCCAGCAGCTTGGGGCAGGGGCTTCAAGAGCTGTTTTTT. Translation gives CASSLGQGLQELFF.

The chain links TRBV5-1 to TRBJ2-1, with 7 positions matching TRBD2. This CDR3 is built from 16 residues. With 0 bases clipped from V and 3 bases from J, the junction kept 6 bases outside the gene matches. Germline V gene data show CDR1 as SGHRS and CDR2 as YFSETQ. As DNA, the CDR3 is TGCGCCAGCAGCTTGGCGTCGGGCGGGAGCTACAATGAGCAGTTCTTC. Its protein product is CASSLASGGSYNEQFF.

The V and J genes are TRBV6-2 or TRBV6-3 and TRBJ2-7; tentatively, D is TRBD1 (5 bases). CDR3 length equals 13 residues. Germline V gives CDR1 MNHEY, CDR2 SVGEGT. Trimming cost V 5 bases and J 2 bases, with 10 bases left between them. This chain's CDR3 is CASSPDKPYEQYF. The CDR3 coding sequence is TGTGCCAGCAGTCCGGACAAACCCTACGAGCAGTACTTC.

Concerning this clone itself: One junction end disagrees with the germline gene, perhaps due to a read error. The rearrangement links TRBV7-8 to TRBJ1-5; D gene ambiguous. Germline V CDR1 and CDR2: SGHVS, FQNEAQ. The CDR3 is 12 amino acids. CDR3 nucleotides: TGTGCCAGCAGATTAGACGCGGAGCCCCAGCATTTT. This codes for CASRLDAEPQHF.

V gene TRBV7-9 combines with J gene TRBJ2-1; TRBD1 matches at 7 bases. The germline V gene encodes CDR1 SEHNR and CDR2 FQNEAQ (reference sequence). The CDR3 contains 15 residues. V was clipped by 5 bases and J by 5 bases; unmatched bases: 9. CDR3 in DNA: TGTGCCAGCAGCAACCGGGACAGTCTTAACAATGAGCAGTTCTTC. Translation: CASSNRDSLNNEQFF.

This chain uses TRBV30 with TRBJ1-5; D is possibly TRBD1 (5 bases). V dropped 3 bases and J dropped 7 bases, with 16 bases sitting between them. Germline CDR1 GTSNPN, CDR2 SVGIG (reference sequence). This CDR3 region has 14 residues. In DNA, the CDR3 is TGTGCCTGGAGCTTCCAGGGTTACGGACAGCCCCAGCATTTT. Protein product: CAWSFQGYGQPQHF. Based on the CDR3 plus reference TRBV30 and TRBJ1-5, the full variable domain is SQTIHQWPATLVQPVGSPLSLECTVEGTSNPNLYWYRQAAGRGLQLLFYSVGIGQISSEVPQNLSASRPQDRQFILSSKKLLLSDSGFYLCAWSFQGYGQPQHFGDGTRLSIL.

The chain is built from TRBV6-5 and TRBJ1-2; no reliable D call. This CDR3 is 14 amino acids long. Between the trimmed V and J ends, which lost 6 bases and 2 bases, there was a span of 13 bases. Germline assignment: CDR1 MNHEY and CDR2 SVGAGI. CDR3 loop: CASSPTTGNYGYTF. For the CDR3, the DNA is TGTGCCAGCAGCCCCACGACGGGGAACTATGGCTACACCTTC.

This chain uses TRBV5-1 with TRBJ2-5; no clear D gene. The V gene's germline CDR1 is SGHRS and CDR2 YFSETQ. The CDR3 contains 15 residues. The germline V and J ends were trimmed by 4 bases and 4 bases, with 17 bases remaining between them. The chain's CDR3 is CASSLETRITETQYF. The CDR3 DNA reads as TGCGCCAGCAGCCTTGAGACCAGGATCACAGAGACCCAGTACTTC.

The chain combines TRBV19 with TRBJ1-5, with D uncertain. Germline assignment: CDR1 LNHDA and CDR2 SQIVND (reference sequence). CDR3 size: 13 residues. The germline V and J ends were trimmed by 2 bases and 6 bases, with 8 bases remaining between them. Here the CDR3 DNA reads TGTGCCAGTAGTATACTTTATTCTCAGCCCCAGCATTTT. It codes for CASSILYSQPQHF.

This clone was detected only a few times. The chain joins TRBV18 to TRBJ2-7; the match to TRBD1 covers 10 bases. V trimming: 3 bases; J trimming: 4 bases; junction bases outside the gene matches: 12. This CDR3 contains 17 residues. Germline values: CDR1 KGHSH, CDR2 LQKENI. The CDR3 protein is CASSPRQGAAAVYEQYF. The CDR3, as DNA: TGTGCCAGCTCACCTCGACAGGGGGCCGCGGCCGTTTACGAGCAGTACTTC.

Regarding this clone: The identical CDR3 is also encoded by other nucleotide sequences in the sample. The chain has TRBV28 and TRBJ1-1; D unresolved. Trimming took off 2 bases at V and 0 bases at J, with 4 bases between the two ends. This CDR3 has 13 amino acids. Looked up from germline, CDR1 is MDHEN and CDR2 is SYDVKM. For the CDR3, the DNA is TGTGCCAGCAGTTTAACAGTGAACACTGAAGCTTTCTTT. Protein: CASSLTVNTEAFF.

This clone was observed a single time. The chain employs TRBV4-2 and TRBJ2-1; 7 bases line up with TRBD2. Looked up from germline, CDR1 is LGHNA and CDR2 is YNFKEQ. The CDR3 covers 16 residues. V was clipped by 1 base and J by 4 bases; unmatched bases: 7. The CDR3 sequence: CASSQVLTGGYNEQFF. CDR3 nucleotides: TGTGCCAGCAGCCAAGTCCTAACGGGGGGATACAATGAGCAGTTCTTC.

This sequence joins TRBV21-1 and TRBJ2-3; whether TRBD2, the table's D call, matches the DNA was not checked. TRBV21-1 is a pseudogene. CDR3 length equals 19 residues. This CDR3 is CASSPPQGTSGRETDTQYF. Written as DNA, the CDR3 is TGTGCCAGCAGCCCCCCCCAGGGGACTAGCGGGAGAGAAACAGATACGCAGTATTTT.